The 12 T cell receptor beta chains presented below share a single source sample, sequenced in a study of blood T cell repertoires in COVID-19. Sequencing used immunoSEQ multiplex PCR; TCRdb keeps in-frame clones, though not all of them. The sample comprises about 300,000 clones, roughly nine tenths of which are singletons, and 5.5% to 6% rests with the top ten. The sample taken for sequencing was PBMCs or T cells enriched from blood (not recorded which). The receptor set was obtained from a woman aged 25 to 39 who had recovered from COVID-19.

The gene calls are TRBV30 and TRBJ1-2, with TRBD1 matching 8 bases. The CDR3 runs to 15 residues. CDR1 is GTSNPN and CDR2 is SVGIG in the germline V gene (reference sequence). Trimming cost V 4 bases and J 2 bases; bases outside gene matches: 9. This CDR3 reads CAWTEVRQGNYGYTF. In nucleotides, the CDR3 is TGTGCCTGGACCGAGGTTAGACAGGGGAACTATGGCTACACCTTC. Full variable domain (remainder filled in from reference TRBV30 and TRBJ1-2): SQTIHQWPATLVQPVGSPLSLECTVEGTSNPNLYWYRQAAGRGLQLLFYSVGIGQISSEVPQNLSASRPQDRQFILSSKKLLLSDSGFYLCAWTEVRQGNYGYTFGSGTRLTVV.

The CDR3 sequence: CAVGTLGNEKLFF. CDR3 in DNA: TGTGCCGTGGGGACACTTGGTAATGAAAAACTGTTTTTT. The V call is TRBV10-3, the J call TRBJ1-4; tentatively, D is TRBD1 (6 bases). Trimming shortened V by 11 bases and J by 4 bases, and 14 bases separated the two germline ends. The CDR3 is 13 residues long. Germline assignment: CDR1 ENHRY and CDR2 SYGVKD.

The chain is built from TRBV9 and TRBJ1-1; 7 bases are a match to TRBD1. V trimming: 4 bases; J trimming: 11 bases; junction bases outside the gene matches: 8. Germline lookup yields CDR1 SGDLS and CDR2 YYNGEE. CDR3 length: 12 amino acids. CDR3: CASSPRQGQAFF. The CDR3 DNA is TGTGCCAGCAGCCCCCGACAGGGTCAGGCTTTCTTT.

This chain links TRBV21-1 with TRBJ1-2; TRBD1 reflects the table's D call only, with no check against the DNA. TRBV21-1 is flagged as a pseudogene. The CDR3 runs to 14 residues. The CDR3 protein is CASSQNLQGYGYTF. The CDR3 DNA sequence: TGTGCCAGCAGCCAAAATCTACAGGGATATGGCTACACCTTC.

V and J are TRBV7-9 and TRBJ1-1; D is uncertain. The germline V and J ends were trimmed by 2 bases and 4 bases, with 11 bases remaining between them. CDR1 and CDR2 (germline): SEHNR, FQNEAQ (reference sequence). This CDR3 spans 14 amino acids. The CDR3 nucleotides read TGTGCCAGCAGCTTAAGTCATCTGAGCACTGAAGCTTTCTTT. Its translation: CASSLSHLSTEAFF.

This chain uses TRBV19 with TRBJ2-7; D remains unclear. Germline loops: CDR1 LNHDA, CDR2 SQIVND (reference sequence). CDR3 length equals 11 residues. Trimming removed 6 bases from V and 5 bases from J, with 8 bases in between. CDR3 sequence: CASSIAHEQYF. The CDR3 bases are TGTGCCAGTAGCATCGCGCACGAGCAGTACTTC. The full variable domain, its missing parts supplied by reference TRBV19 and TRBJ2-7, is DGGITQSPKYLFRKEGQNVTLSCEQNLNHDAMYWYRQDPGQGLRLIYYSQIVNDFQKGDIAEGYSVSREKKESFPLTVTSAQKNPTAFYLCASSIAHEQYFGPGTRLTVT.

V usage is TRBV19 and J usage is TRBJ1-3; D gene uncertain. Per the germline V gene, CDR1 is LNHDA and CDR2 is SQIVND (reference sequence). V was trimmed by 6 bases and J by 0 bases, leaving 12 bases between them. This CDR3 has 15 residues. The CDR3 region is CASRNPRHSGNTIYF. CDR3 DNA: TGTGCCAGTAGGAACCCCAGGCACTCTGGAAACACCATATATTTT.

Only one count was recorded for this clone. The CDR3 region is CAWSWSGGGYGYTF. The DNA of the CDR3 is TGTGCCTGGAGCTGGTCCGGGGGGGGCTATGGCTACACCTTC. The V gene is TRBV30, the J gene TRBJ1-2; a possible D gene is TRBD1 (5 bases). The length of the CDR3 is 14 residues. Germline V lookup: CDR1 GTSNPN, CDR2 SVGIG (reference sequence). The V end lost 3 bases, the J end lost 4 bases, and 15 bases lay between the germline ends. Looking up the rest from reference TRBV30 and TRBJ1-2 gives the full variable domain: SQTIHQWPATLVQPVGSPLSLECTVEGTSNPNLYWYRQAAGRGLQLLFYSVGIGQISSEVPQNLSASRPQDRQFILSSKKLLLSDSGFYLCAWSWSGGGYGYTFGSGTRLTVV.

V gene TRBV30 combines with J gene TRBJ1-1; 9 bases are a match to TRBD1. CDR1 GTSNPN and CDR2 SVGIG come from the germline V gene (reference sequence). With V trimmed by 5 bases and J by 2 bases, 3 bases remained unmatched. This CDR3 region has 13 residues. Here the CDR3 DNA reads TGTGCCTGGTACAGGGGGCCTAACACTGAAGCTTTCTTT. Its translation: CAWYRGPNTEAFF.

This rearrangement joins TRBV19 to TRBJ1-2; D is ambiguous. V was clipped by 7 bases and J by 8 bases, with 14 bases between them. Germline loops: CDR1 LNHDA, CDR2 SQIVND (reference sequence). The CDR3 has 12 residues. CDR3 loop: CASNSGNQGYTF. CDR3 DNA sequence: TGTGCCAGTAATTCGGGGAACCAGGGCTACACCTTC.

The chain is built from TRBV2 and TRBJ1-2, with 7 positions matching TRBD1. Trimming cost V 5 bases and J 0 bases; bases outside gene matches: 6. Germline V gives CDR1 SNHLY, CDR2 FYNNEI. CDR3 length equals 15 residues. The CDR3 sequence: CASSPRQGANYGYTF. The DNA of the CDR3 is TGTGCCAGCAGTCCCCGACAGGGTGCTAACTATGGCTACACCTTC.

The chain joins TRBV5-1 to TRBJ1-2; perhaps TRBD1 as D (6 bases). The CDR3 length is 14 residues. V was shortened by 4 bases and J by 2 bases, with 12 bases between the two germline ends. The germline V gene has CDR1 SGHRS and CDR2 YFSETQ. CDR3 DNA sequence: TGCGCCAGCAGCCTCACAGGGATCAACTATGGCTACACCTTC. Amino acids: CASSLTGINYGYTF.